The source of this TCR beta chain is a study of neurological immune-mediated disorders. Study-level findings and limits: The greatest degree of TCR clonal expansion was observed in HTLV-1-associated myelopathy, with the lowest in multiple sclerosis, below that of healthy controls.

The time point: technical triplicate 2. Unsorted libraries were prepared from 2 million PBMCs held at -80 C. Notes on this clonotype: Antigen specificity is unknown.

Each sequencing run yielded over 160 million TCR-beta sequences from 15-18 subjects. TCRdb redid the calling of the 5' RACE reads with MiXCR, one entry per CDR3 protein. The table has tens of thousands of distinct CDR3 sequences, nearly 25% seen once; the top ten hold 4.6%. This CDR3 is 17 amino acids long. CDR1 is SGHRS and CDR2 is YFSETQ in the germline V gene. Sequencing input: PBMCs. This TCR derives from a man between 60 and 75 years old with HTLV-1-associated myelopathy (HAM/TSP). The chain has TRBV5-1 and TRBJ2-1, with 7 bases identical to TRBD2. The DNA matches TRBJ2-7 better at its end, which makes the J call doubtful. The DNA for the CDR3 is TGCGCCAGCAGCTTGACATCTAGTGGCGGGAGCTCCTCTCAGCAGTACTTC. This encodes CASSLTSSGGSSSQQYF.